This T cell receptor (beta chain) emerged from a study of blood T cell repertoires in COVID-19. Looking at the study overall: The samples span acute and convalescent COVID-19 from the United States, Italy and Spain.

Assay used: immunoSEQ multiplex PCR; TCRdb lists only in-frame clones, some missing. The sample lists more than 450,000 clones, approximately 90% seen once, with 0.65% to 0.9% in the top ten. In assigning cohorts, the study relied on participant-reported clinical history. CDR3 length: 14 amino acids. Germline V gives CDR1 LNHDA, CDR2 SQIVND (reference sequence). V lost 1 base and J 7 bases, leaving 11 bases between the germline ends. The sequencing input was PBMCs or T cells enriched from blood (not recorded which). The sequence derives from a woman younger than 30 who had recovered from COVID-19. The gene calls are TRBV19 and TRBJ2-1; TRBD2 might be the D (6 bases). CDR3 in amino acids: CASSIGGRWNEQFF. The DNA of the CDR3 is TGTGCCAGTAGTATAGGGGGGAGGTGGAATGAGCAGTTCTTC.